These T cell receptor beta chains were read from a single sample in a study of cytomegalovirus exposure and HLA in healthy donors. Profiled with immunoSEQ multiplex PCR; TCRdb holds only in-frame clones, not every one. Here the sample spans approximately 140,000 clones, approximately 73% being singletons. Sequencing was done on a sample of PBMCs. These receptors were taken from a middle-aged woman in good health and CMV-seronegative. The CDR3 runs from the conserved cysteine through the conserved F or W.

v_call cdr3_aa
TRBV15 CATSRERERNSPLHF
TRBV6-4 CASSDPDSPYRDEQYF
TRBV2 CASSASLEEAQYF
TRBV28 CASSRFGAGNTIYF
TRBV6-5 CASRSGGTGNTIYF
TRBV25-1 CASSDQGATQETQYF
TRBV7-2 CASSLPRGKETQYF
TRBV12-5 CASGLGRAQHF
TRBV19 CASSKTGGAIYEQYF
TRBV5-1 CASSLAQGLTEAFF